One T cell receptor (beta chain) is described in this entry. Its antigen is unknown. Base quality data are lacking; no much larger clone is found one base away. Libraries were built with 5' RACE. Sequencing instrument: Illumina HiSeq 2500. A second roughly 7 to 11 cycle PCR used a sample-barcoded 5' primer and a J-beta primer mix. A template-switch 5' adaptor carrying 12 random nucleotides introduced a unique molecular identifier onto each TCR beta cDNA molecule. Each sample yielded at least 3 million CDR3-containing paired-end reads. First-strand cDNA was synthesized from all RNA with the Mint cDNA synthesis kit, primed by a TRBC-specific oligonucleotide. All cDNA was treated with uracil-DNA glycosylase and then went through a first 18-cycle PCR with the universal primers M1SS and BC2_uni_R. The authors processed their data as follows. Each sample was normalized by randomly selecting 1 million high-quality reads, each carrying a distinct molecular identifier. Instead of being binned into consensus sequences, reads with shared molecular identifiers were discarded. CDR3 identification, clonotype clustering and error correction used MiTCR with a Q25 quality threshold and the strictest error-elimination algorithm. A nonparametric unseen species model using Euler transformation provided a lower-bound estimate of total TCR beta diversity. Clones were called with MiXCR by TCRdb after fastp trimmed the public reads at Q25, and only in-frame beta chains were retained. Records with the same CDR3 protein are collapsed into one entry carrying the most frequent genes and DNA. These V and J calls rely on TCRdb rather than the paper's analysis. In all, the sample holds hundreds of thousands of distinct CDR3 sequences, and around 50% of those were seen once. The ten largest clones add up to 25% to 30% of the sample.

The data stem from a study of blood T cells in healthy people across ages (dated by TCRdb to about 2015). The study in broad terms: In model experiments, template switching captured roughly one uniquely barcoded TCR beta cDNA molecule for every two T cells. Using deep sequencing normalized with unique cDNA molecular identifiers, the study measured how TCR beta repertoire diversity changes with age. Donors were grouped into four age groups: young (average roughly 15 years), middle-aged (39), aged (about 60) and long-lived (around 82). To avoid experimental bias, donors of different ages were randomly spread across the sequencing lanes. For two donors (one aged 18 to 30 and one aged 80 or older), the study analyzed two additional independent replicas of 1 million unique cDNA reads from the same blood draw. Points the paper makes about the study in general: Estimates of total diversity based on one million sequenced T cells were considered lower bounds and underestimates. As age increased, observed TCR beta diversity per million T cells dropped in a roughly linear way, and a significant reduction was already evident by age about 40. Because profiling used bulk unsorted PBMCs, naive and antigen-experienced compartments could not be compared conclusively. The CMV infection status of donors was not known, potentially confounding age-related changes in expanded clonotypes. Observed TCR beta diversity correlated strongly with the percentage of naive T cells measured by flow cytometry. The long-lived group showed more naive CD4+ T cells, fewer expanded clones and increased TCR diversity than the aged group, suggesting age selection.

The donors were about 40 Caucasian individuals from Russia, aged about 6 to 100 years, who were systemically healthy. Approximately 9 milliliters of peripheral blood were collected from each donor into EDTA-treated Vacutainer tubes. Ficoll-Paque density-gradient centrifugation was used to isolate PBMCs, with at least 6.5 million per sample. Total RNA was extracted from PBMCs with Trizol reagent, with at least 5.5 micrograms obtained per sample. For every donor, an aliquot of PBMCs went through flow cytometry to measure the percentages of naive CD45RAhigh/CD27high T cells. From the germline V gene, CDR1 is SQVTM and CDR2 is ANQGSEA. From the cysteine through the phenylalanine, the CDR3 covers 13 amino acids. The retained sequence is limited to the CDR3, 39 bases, with the frame set at the first base. V lost 7 bases and J lost 9 bases; the stretch between them is 19 bases long.

The sequencing input was blood. The V gene is TRBV29-1 and the J gene is TRBJ2-1; a tentative D call is TRBD2 (6 bases match). The TCR was taken from a middle-aged man in good health. The sequence in DNA is TGCAGCGGCCTTAGACTAGATCACCCTGAGCAGTTCTTC. Its protein product is CSGLRLDHPEQFF.